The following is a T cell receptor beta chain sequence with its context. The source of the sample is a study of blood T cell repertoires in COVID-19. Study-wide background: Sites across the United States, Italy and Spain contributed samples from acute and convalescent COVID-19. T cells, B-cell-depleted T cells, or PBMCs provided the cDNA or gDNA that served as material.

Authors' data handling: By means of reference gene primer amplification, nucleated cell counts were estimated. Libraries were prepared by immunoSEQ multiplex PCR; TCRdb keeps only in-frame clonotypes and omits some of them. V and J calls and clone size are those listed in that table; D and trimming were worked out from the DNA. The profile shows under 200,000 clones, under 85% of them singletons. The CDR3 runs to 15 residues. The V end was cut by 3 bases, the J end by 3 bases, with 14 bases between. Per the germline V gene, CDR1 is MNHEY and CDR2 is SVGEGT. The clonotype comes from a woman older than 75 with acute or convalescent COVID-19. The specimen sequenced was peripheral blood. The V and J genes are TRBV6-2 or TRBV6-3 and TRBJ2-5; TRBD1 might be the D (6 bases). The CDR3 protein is CASSYHRTDKETQYF. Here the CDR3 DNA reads TGTGCCAGCAGTTATCACCGGACAGATAAAGAGACCCAGTACTTC.